This entry describes one T cell receptor beta chain. This clone's antigen is unknown. No per-base quality is available; no much larger clone lies one base away. This specimen comes from a study of response to subunit inactivated influenza vaccine (dated by TCRdb to 2016 to 2019). The study in broad terms: The study used deep quantitative T cell receptor repertoire profiling to track responses to a trivalent subunit inactivated influenza vaccine. Broad study findings and their caveats: The authors suggested that each seasonal influenza vaccination may recruit only a limited number of new T cells.

The library was made by RT-PCR. The listed sequencing device is Illumina HiSeq 2500. TCRdb ran its own pipeline on the public reads, namely fastp trimming at Q25 and MiXCR clone calling, and kept in-frame beta chains. Each record represents a unique CDR3 protein, reported with the most common genes and DNA among its rows. This sample comprises about 500,000 distinct CDR3 sequences, roughly 13% of them detected only once. Around 13% of the sample is in the top ten clones. This sample's time point label indicates: around 45 days after influenza vaccine administration. The germline V gene gives CDR1 as SGHTA and CDR2 as FQGNSA. The junction shows trimming of 1 base on V and 5 bases on J, plus 12 bases between the germline ends. Its CDR3 holds 15 amino acids, cysteine through phenylalanine. Kept here is only the CDR3 DNA, which spans 45 bases and is read in frame from base 1.

This specimen was PBMCs from blood, taken about 6 weeks after vaccination. The TCR sequence derives from a man over 45 who received an inactivated influenza vaccine. Donor details come from another sample of the same person, matched by shared clones. Rearrangement joined TRBV7-2 to TRBJ1-5; 5 matching bases give a weak D call of TRBD1. The nucleotide sequence is TGTGCCAGCAGCTTAGTTTTGGGGCAGCATCAGCCCCAGCATTTT. This yields the protein CASSLVLGQHQPQHF.